This T cell receptor (beta chain) was observed in a study of blood T cell repertoires in COVID-19. Produced via immunoSEQ multiplex PCR; TCRdb's table is partial and in-frame only. This sample carries some 85,000 clones, 60% to 85% of them seen once, and the ten largest clones take roughly 45%. V dropped 2 bases and J dropped 2 bases, with 13 bases sitting between them. The CDR3 consists of 16 residues. Per the germline V gene, CDR1 is SGHNT and CDR2 is YYREEE (reference sequence). This receptor was obtained from a human donor in a cohort sampled during active COVID-19. Sequenced: peripheral blood. The chain couples TRBV5-4 to TRBJ2-2; TRBD1 might be the D (6 bases). As DNA, the CDR3 is TGTGCCAGCAGCTTACGCAGGGGCCCCAACACCGGGGAGCTGTTTTTT. Protein product: CASSLRRGPNTGELFF.